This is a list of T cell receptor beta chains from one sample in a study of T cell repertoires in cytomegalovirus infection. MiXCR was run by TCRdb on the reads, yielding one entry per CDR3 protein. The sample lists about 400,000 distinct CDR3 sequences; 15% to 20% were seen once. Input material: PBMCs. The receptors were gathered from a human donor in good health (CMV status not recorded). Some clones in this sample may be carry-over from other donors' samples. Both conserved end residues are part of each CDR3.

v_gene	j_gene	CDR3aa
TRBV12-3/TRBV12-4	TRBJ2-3	CASRLSGSTDTQYF
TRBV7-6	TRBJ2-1	CASSLRARDEQFF
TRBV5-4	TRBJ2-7	CASSLGVGQYGEQYF
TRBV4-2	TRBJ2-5	CASSQDGTAKETQYF
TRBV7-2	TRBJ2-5	CASSFDRAETQYF
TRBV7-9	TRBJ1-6	CASSLAGIWGSENSPLHF
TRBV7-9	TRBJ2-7	CASSGGPVVAYEQYF
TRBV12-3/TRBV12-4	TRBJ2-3	CASSRQRGSDTQYF
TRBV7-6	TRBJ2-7	CASSLGPSGSEQYF
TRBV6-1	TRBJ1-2	CASSERDRVVDYGYTF
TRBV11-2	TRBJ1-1	CASSPISWGGERYVNTEAFF
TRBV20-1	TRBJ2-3	CSASAWGMSTDTQYF
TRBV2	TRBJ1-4	CASSEAGQDAGKLFF
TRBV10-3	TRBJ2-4	CATAKPGQGGEGIQYF
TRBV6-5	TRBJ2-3	CASSYQGALTDTQYF
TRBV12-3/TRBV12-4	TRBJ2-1	CASSLEYSGGQNEQFF
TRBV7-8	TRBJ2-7	CASSLSRLAISEQYF
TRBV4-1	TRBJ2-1	CASSLPASISYNEQFF
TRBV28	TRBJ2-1	CASSTTGHENNEQFF
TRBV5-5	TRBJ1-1	CASSWTVGTGTSAEAFF
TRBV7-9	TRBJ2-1	CASSSIPSGRGYNEQFF
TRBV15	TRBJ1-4	CATSRGQTFNEKLFF
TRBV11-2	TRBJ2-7	CASSLGRKYEQYF
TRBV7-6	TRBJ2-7	CASSLGASTLYEQYF
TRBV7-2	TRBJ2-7	CASSLGRRYYEQYF
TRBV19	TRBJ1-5	CASRDYSNQSQHF
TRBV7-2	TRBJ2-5	CASSFVRAQQETQYF
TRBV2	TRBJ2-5	CASSSIRKGQTQYF
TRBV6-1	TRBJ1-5	CASSPGQPPVAQHF
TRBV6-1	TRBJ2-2	CASSLDRRAGELFF
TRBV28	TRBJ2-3	CASRSYTDTQYF
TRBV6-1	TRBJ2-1	CASSYPSTVRNEQFF
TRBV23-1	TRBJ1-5	CASSQSSPYGNQPQHF
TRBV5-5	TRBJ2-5	CASSLTPGLAGGQETQYF
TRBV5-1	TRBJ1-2	CASTRDSANYGYTF
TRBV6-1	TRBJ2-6	CASSRVFSGANVLTF
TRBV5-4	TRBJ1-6	CASSNRGSYNSPLHF
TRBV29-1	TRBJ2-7	CSALGQGGGVEQYF
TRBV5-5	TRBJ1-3	CASMTVSGNTIYF
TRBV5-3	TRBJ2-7	CASSQQGPLREQYF
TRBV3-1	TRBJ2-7	CASSQEPLYEQYF
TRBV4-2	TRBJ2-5	CASSPPPGGAQYF
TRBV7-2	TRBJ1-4	CASSLSPRGGNQGKLFF
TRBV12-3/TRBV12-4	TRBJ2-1	CASSRTGAEQFF
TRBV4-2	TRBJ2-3	CASSQRAGDPTDTQYF
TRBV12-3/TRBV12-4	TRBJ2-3	CASRRRTGADTQYF
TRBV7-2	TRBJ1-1	CASSSDRLVVAEAFF
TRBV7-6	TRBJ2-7	CASSLVTGTSGSHEQYF
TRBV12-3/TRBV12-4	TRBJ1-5	CASSYYRDQDQPQHF
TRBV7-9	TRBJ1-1	CASSLEGPSDAFF
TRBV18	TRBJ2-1	CASSPLNRGRTYNEQFF
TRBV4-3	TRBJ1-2	CASSQEGDSYTF
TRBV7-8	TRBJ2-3	CASSFPVAGVDTQYF
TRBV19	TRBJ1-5	CASSGNWGDQPQHF